The 20 T cell receptor beta chains below come from one sample, sequenced in a study of cytomegalovirus exposure and HLA in healthy donors. The PCR employed 60 Vbeta primers together with 13 Jbeta primers. Produced via immunoSEQ multiplex PCR; TCRdb's table is partial and in-frame only. The repertoire consists of 150,000 to 200,000 clones, with 75% to 90% occurring once and the leading ten covering 6% to 7.5%. The specimen was PBMCs. These receptors were taken from a man younger than 45 in good health and CMV-seropositive.

The chain combines TRBV7-9 with TRBJ1-1, with a possible D match to TRBD1 (6 bases). Trimming left V 4 bases short and J 0 bases short, with 12 bases between. This CDR3 comprises 15 residues. Germline V gene lookup returns CDR1 SEHNR and CDR2 FQNEAQ (reference sequence). Written as DNA, the CDR3 is TGTGCCAGCAGCTACCGGACAGCAATGAACACTGAAGCTTTCTTT. It yields the protein CASSYRTAMNTEAFF.

The chain links TRBV27 to TRBJ2-3, with D perhaps TRBD1 (6 bases). Germline loops: CDR1 MNHEY, CDR2 SMNVEV (reference sequence). With 6 bases removed from V and 2 bases from J, the gap between germline ends came to 15 bases. CDR3 size: 15 residues. Here the CDR3 reads CASRVQGLFTDTQYF. CDR3 DNA: TGTGCCAGCAGGGTACAGGGATTGTTCACAGATACGCAGTATTTT.

The CDR3 loop reads CASSPSVIQETQYF. The DNA of the CDR3 is TGCGCCAGCAGCCCATCAGTTATTCAAGAGACCCAGTACTTC. This chain links TRBV5-1 with TRBJ2-5; D unresolved. This CDR3 spans 14 amino acids. The germline gives CDR1 SGHRS, CDR2 YFSETQ. The V end was cut by 4 bases, the J end by 2 bases, with 12 bases between.

This clone was counted a few times. This chain links TRBV5-8 with TRBJ2-1; 12 positions match TRBD2. Germline-derived CDR1 and CDR2 are SGHTS and YDEGEE. V lost 4 bases and J lost 9; bases outside the gene matches: 11. This CDR3 has 16 amino acids. CDR3 bases: TGTGCCAGCAGCAGACTGAGGACTAGCGGGGCTGGTGAGCAGTTCTTC. Its protein is CASSRLRTSGAGEQFF. The full variable domain, in which reference TRBV5-8 and TRBJ2-1 provide the parts outside the CDR3, is EAGVTQSPTHLIKTRGQQATLRCSPISGHTSVYWYQQALGLGLQFLLWYDEGEERNRGNFPPRFSGRQFPNYSSELNVNALELEDSALYLCASSRLRTSGAGEQFFGPGTRLTVL.

V usage is TRBV2 and J usage is TRBJ2-5; TRBD2 matches 14 bases. This CDR3 is 15 amino acids long. In germline, CDR1 is SNHLY, CDR2 FYNNEI. V trimming: 6 bases; J trimming: 5 bases; junction bases outside the gene matches: 5. The CDR3 DNA is TGTGCCAGCAGAGCGGGACTAGCGGGGGTGGAGACCCAGTACTTC. It specifies CASRAGLAGVETQYF.

V and J are TRBV5-1 and TRBJ2-1; perhaps TRBD1 as D (7 bases). The germline V gene encodes CDR1 SGHRS and CDR2 YFSETQ. The V end was cut by 4 bases, the J end by 6 bases, with 17 bases between. This CDR3 has 15 residues. In DNA form, the CDR3 reads TGCGCCAGCAGCCCAGGGGCAGGGGGAGGCAATGAGCAGTTCTTC. Protein sequence: CASSPGAGGGNEQFF.

In DNA form, the CDR3 reads TGTGCCAGCAGGGGGGGACTAGCCTCATTTTCCTACGAGCAGTACTTC. It encodes CASRGGLASFSYEQYF. V usage is TRBV27 and J usage is TRBJ2-7, with 9 nucleotides matching TRBD2. This CDR3 contains 16 residues. V lost 6 bases, J lost 1 base, and 10 bases stayed unmatched. The germline V gene encodes CDR1 MNHEY and CDR2 SMNVEV (reference sequence).

The J gene is TRBJ1-2, the V gene TRBV27; D is perhaps TRBD1 (5 bases). The germline V gene encodes CDR1 MNHEY and CDR2 SMNVEV (reference sequence). The length of the CDR3 is 14 residues. V was trimmed by 0 bases and J by 8 bases, leaving 13 bases between them. The CDR3 region has the DNA TGTGCCAGCAGTTTATCGGGGGGGGTTGAGGGCTACACCTTC. As protein: CASSLSGGVEGYTF.

This clone was seen once. Other DNA sequences in this specimen translate into the identical CDR3. The J gene is TRBJ2-1, the V gene TRBV6-1, with 10 bases lining up with TRBD1. Germline V gene sequence: CDR1 MNHNS, CDR2 SASEGT. The CDR3 spans 17 residues. Trimming removed 3 bases from V and 2 bases from J; junction bases left unmatched: 7. CDR3 loop: CASSDPGQGNPYNEQFF. CDR3 DNA: TGTGCCAGCAGTGATCCGGGACAGGGGAATCCCTACAATGAGCAGTTCTTC.

This chain uses TRBV5-1 with TRBJ2-7; the D gene is possibly TRBD1 (5 bases). The ends were cut back, 4 bases at V and 0 bases at J, with 14 bases in the middle. The CDR3 extends over 15 amino acids. Germline assignment: CDR1 SGHRS and CDR2 YFSETQ. The CDR3 region has the DNA TGCGCCAGCAGCCCGCAGTGGACAAGCTCCTACGAGCAGTACTTC. The encoded protein is CASSPQWTSSYEQYF.

The table lists this clone with a few counts. The CDR3 protein is CASSLRQGFTDTQYF. The CDR3 coding sequence is TGTGCCAGCAGCTTGAGGCAGGGGTTCACAGATACGCAGTATTTT. This chain links TRBV5-4 with TRBJ2-3; D possibly corresponds to TRBD1 (6 bases). This CDR3 contains 15 residues. Per the germline V gene, CDR1 is SGHNT and CDR2 is YYREEE (reference sequence). Trimming removed 1 base from V and 2 bases from J, with 11 bases in between.

This clone was observed a few times. This chain uses TRBV7-2 with TRBJ1-1; 8 nucleotides line up with TRBD1. The germline V gene has CDR1 SGHTA and CDR2 FQGNSA. The CDR3 spans 16 residues. Unmatched junction bases numbered 4, after V lost 0 bases and J lost 1 base. The CDR3: CASSLAPRGRNTEAFF. The CDR3 DNA is TGTGCCAGCAGCTTAGCCCCCAGGGGGCGGAACACTGAAGCTTTCTTT. Together with reference TRBV7-2 and TRBJ1-1, the CDR3 gives the full variable domain: GAGVSQSPSNKVTEKGKDVELRCDPISGHTALYWYRQSLGQGLEFLIYFQGNSAPDKSGLPSDRFSAERTGGSVSTLTIQRTQQEDSAVYLCASSLAPRGRNTEAFFGQGTRLTVV.

This clone was picked up one time. The rearrangement joins TRBV7-2 to TRBJ1-3; no firm D call. Trimming took off 1 base at V and 4 bases at J, with 14 bases between the two ends. The CDR3 consists of 16 residues. The germline gives CDR1 SGHTA, CDR2 FQGNSA. CDR3: CASSLGVMGAGNTIYF. CDR3 nucleotides: TGTGCCAGCAGCTTAGGGGTCATGGGAGCGGGAAACACCATATATTTT.

The V and J genes are TRBV27 and TRBJ2-7, with 9 bases matching TRBD2. The CDR3 consists of 14 residues. V gave up 1 base and J gave up 5 bases; unmatched junction bases: 3. Germline V gives CDR1 MNHEY, CDR2 SMNVEV (reference sequence). The CDR3 sequence: CASSLYGTSHEQYF. The CDR3 nucleotides are TGTGCCAGCAGTTTATACGGGACTAGCCACGAGCAGTACTTC.

The genes are TRBV14 and TRBJ2-5; D possibly corresponds to TRBD1 (6 bases). CDR1 is SGHDN, CDR2 FVKESK, per germline. This CDR3 is 15 amino acids long. Deletions cut 1 base from V and 4 bases from J, with 13 bases between. Written as DNA, the CDR3 is TGTGCCAGCAGCCAAGTAGGGGGATCGGGAGAGACCCAGTACTTC. Encoded protein: CASSQVGGSGETQYF.

The chain combines TRBV10-2 with TRBJ2-7; 8 nucleotides match TRBD2. The V gene end was trimmed by 2 bases and the J gene end by 6 bases; junction bases not matched to a gene: 9. CDR1 is WSHSY and CDR2 is SAAADI in the germline V gene. The CDR3 consists of 15 residues. The CDR3 DNA follows: TGCGCCAGCAGTGAGCCCGTCCACGGGGGGGGCGAGCAGTACTTC. This encodes CASSEPVHGGGEQYF.

The chain uses TRBV9 and TRBJ2-7; 13 bases agree with TRBD2. V lost 0 bases to trimming and J lost 5 bases; unmatched junction nucleotides: 5. Germline values: CDR1 SGDLS, CDR2 YYNGEE. This CDR3 spans 16 amino acids. This CDR3 is CASSVGRTSGGNEQYF. The CDR3, as DNA: TGTGCCAGCAGCGTAGGGAGGACTAGCGGGGGCAACGAGCAGTACTTC.

V gene TRBV2 combines with J gene TRBJ1-2; D gene unclear. The CDR3 runs to 12 residues. V lost 10 bases, J lost 6 bases, and 15 bases lay in between. Germline V CDR1 and CDR2: SNHLY, FYNNEI. CDR3 amino acids: CATQSAGHGYTF. CDR3 sequence (DNA): TGTGCCACCCAGTCGGCGGGCCATGGCTACACCTTC.

As DNA, the CDR3 is TGCGCCAGCAGCCAAACAGTCGGGATCTACGAGCAGTACTTC. This translates into CASSQTVGIYEQYF. The chain uses TRBV4-1 and TRBJ2-7; D is perhaps TRBD2 (5 bases). The CDR3 has 14 residues. Germline-derived CDR1 and CDR2 are MGHRA and YSYEKL. The V end lost 2 bases, the J end lost 3 bases, and 11 bases lay between the germline ends.

The chain links TRBV27 to TRBJ2-7; no definite D call. The germline V and J ends were trimmed by 1 base and 0 bases, with 16 bases remaining between them. CDR1 is MNHEY and CDR2 is SMNVEV in the germline V gene (reference sequence). The CDR3 runs 17 residues. The CDR3 spells CASSLFASVHSSYEQYF. In DNA form, the CDR3 reads TGTGCCAGCAGTTTATTTGCCTCCGTCCACAGCTCCTACGAGCAGTACTTC.